What follows are 13 T cell receptor beta chains derived from one specimen sequenced in a study of tumor-infiltrating lymphocytes in primary liver carcinoma. Total RNA amounting to roughly 480 ng was the source from which TCR beta cDNA was made with a constant-region primer. ARM-PCR, slightly modified, supplied the TCR beta libraries through three nested multiplex PCR rounds. The first two PCR rounds used TRBV1-TRBV30 primers with a Cbeta primer, 9 to 11 cycles each. TCRdb used MiXCR to reprocess the multiplex PCR reads, holding one entry per CDR3 protein. The sample holds fewer than 350,000 distinct CDR3 sequences; over 55% are singletons and the top ten take roughly 9%. Unsorted whole blood yielded the blood RNA, and germline DNA was also extracted. Specimen: peripheral blood. The origin of the receptors is a middle-aged man with primary liver carcinoma and hepatitis B virus infection.

On this clonotype: A much larger clone is a single base away; this may be a read error. The chain couples TRBV6-5 to TRBJ1-2; 8 nucleotides align to TRBD1. J was trimmed by 8 bases and V by 4 bases; bases with no gene match: 6. This CDR3 has 13 amino acids. The germline gives CDR1 MNHEY, CDR2 SVGAGI. CDR3 region: CASSFETGEGYTF. CDR3 DNA sequence: TGTGCCAGCAGTTTCGAGACAGGGGAGGGCTACACCTTC.

This clonotype turned up a few times. Given a much more abundant clone one base away, this may be a read error. This chain uses TRBV28 with TRBJ2-1; TRBD2 might be the D (6 bases). The V gene's germline CDR1 is MDHEN and CDR2 SYDVKM. The V end lost 9 bases, the J end lost 6 bases, and 15 bases lay between the germline ends. This CDR3 is 13 amino acids long. As DNA, the CDR3 is TGTGCCAGGAGCCTGACTAGACGCAATGAGCAGTTCTTC. Translating gives CARSLTRRNEQFF.

Worth noting for this clonotype: A read error may account for a junction end that differs from germline. V and J are TRBV6-5 and TRBJ2-7; possibly TRBD2 for D (6 bases). CDR3 length equals 15 residues. Germline V CDR1 and CDR2: MNHEY, SVGAGI. The CDR3 DNA reads TGTGCCTCAAGTTTCGGGAGCCCTTCGACCTACGAGCAGTGCTTC. The encoded protein is CASSFGSPSTYEQCF.

The V and J genes are TRBV11-1 and TRBJ1-1; TRBD1 aligns across 7 bases. CDR3 length equals 13 residues. Germline trimming cut 5 bases from V and 11 bases from J; bases unmatched to any gene: 11. Germline values: CDR1 SGHAT, CDR2 FQDESV (reference sequence). The CDR3 reads CASSLVGQERAFF. The CDR3 nucleotides read TGTGCCAGCAGCCTTGTTGGACAGGAGAGGGCTTTCTTT.

Of note for this clonotype: A much larger clone differs by one base, so this may be a read error. The chain's CDR3 is CASSLASGTGNGYTF. CDR3 sequence (DNA): TGTGCCAGCAGCCTCGCCTCCGGGACAGGGAATGGCTACACCTTC. The chain employs TRBV5-4 and TRBJ1-2, with 9 bases that match TRBD1. The V and J ends lost 4 bases and 6 bases, in that order; junction bases with no gene match: 10. Looked up from germline, CDR1 is SGHNT and CDR2 is YYREEE (reference sequence). This CDR3 is 15 amino acids long.

In the case of this clonotype: Being one base from a much bigger clone, this may be a read error. The CDR3 here is CATSGTEYEQYF. The DNA for the CDR3 is TGTGCCACCTCCGGGACAGAATACGAGCAGTACTTC. The V call is TRBV10-3, the J call TRBJ2-7; TRBD1 matches 7 bases. After removal of 10 bases from V and 4 bases from J, the junction contained 7 bases not matched to a gene. Germline lookup yields CDR1 ENHRY and CDR2 SYGVKD. This CDR3 has 12 amino acids.

With respect to this clonotype: A much more abundant neighbour one base away suggests this may be a read error. The V call is TRBV4-2, the J call TRBJ2-7; TRBD2 matches 7 bases. Trimming removed 7 bases from V and 6 bases from J; junction bases left unmatched: 9. The CDR3 length is 13 residues. Germline CDR1 and CDR2: LGHNA and YNFKEQ. The CDR3 region has the DNA TGTGCCAGCAACCTCGGACTAGAGGGCGAGCAGTACTTC. Translated, it gives CASNLGLEGEQYF.

On this clonotype: Being one base from a much bigger clone, this may be a read error. The chain combines TRBV13 with TRBJ2-5; D gene uncertain. Trimming shortened V by 5 bases and J by 4 bases, and 17 bases separated the two germline ends. Germline V gene data show CDR1 as PRHDT and CDR2 as FYEKMQ (reference sequence). This CDR3 region has 15 residues. The CDR3 nucleotides are TGTGCCAGCAGCCCCCGGCCCGGGTCTCCAGAGACCCAGTACTTC. It codes for CASSPRPGSPETQYF.

On this clonotype itself: The junction departs from germline at one end; a sequencing error may be responsible. The chain recombines TRBV18 with TRBJ2-5; D is possibly TRBD2 (6 bases). The CDR3 spans 15 residues. CDR1 is KGHSH, CDR2 LQKENI, per germline. CDR3 sequence: CASSPPLARIETQYF. DNA of the CDR3: TGTGCCAGCTCACCACCGCTAGCGAGAATCGAGACCCAATACTTC.

The chain employs TRBV12-3 or TRBV12-4 and TRBJ2-7, with 7 positions matching TRBD2. The trim removed 6 bases at V and 0 bases at J, leaving 11 bases unmatched. The CDR3 spans 16 residues. CDR3 coding DNA: TGTGCCAGCAGGTCCTCAGCGGGGTTCGTCTCCTACGAGCAGTACTTC. It translates to CASRSSAGFVSYEQYF.

Of note for this clonotype: One end of the junction varies from germline; a read error may be responsible. The chain uses TRBV11-2 and TRBJ1-2, with D possibly being TRBD1 (6 bases). CDR1 is SGHAT, CDR2 FQNNGV, per germline. CDR3 length: 13 residues. CDR3 region: CAGSLGGDYDYTF. The CDR3 region has the DNA TGTGCCGGCAGCTTAGGGGGGGACTATGACTACACCTTC.

The rearrangement joins TRBV29-1 to TRBJ2-1, with 7 nucleotides matching TRBD2. Germline CDR1 is SQVTM and CDR2 is ANQGSEA. The junction had 19 bases not matched to a gene; V was cut back by 3 bases and J by 2 bases. This CDR3 has 19 amino acids. CDR3 residues: CSVDRNEYRNGRAYNEQFF. The CDR3 DNA reads TGCAGCGTTGATCGGAACGAATACCGTAATGGGAGGGCCTACAATGAGCAGTTCTTC.

With regard to this clonotype: The junction departs from germline at one end; a sequencing error may be responsible. The chain couples TRBV4-1 to TRBJ2-1, with 13 bases identical to TRBD2. Germline V gene lookup returns CDR1 MGHRA and CDR2 YSYEKL. This CDR3 spans 18 amino acids. CDR3 region: CASGQPTGTSGKYNEQFF. CDR3 DNA sequence: TGCGCCAGCGGCCAACCAACGGGGACTAGCGGGAAGTACAATGAGCAGTTCTTC.